This TCR beta chain originates from a study of blood T cell repertoires in COVID-19. Produced via immunoSEQ multiplex PCR; TCRdb's table is partial and in-frame only. The sample has tens of thousands of clones, roughly 88% seen once. Per the germline V gene, CDR1 is ENHRY and CDR2 is SYGVKD. The ends were cut back, 3 bases at V and 4 bases at J, with 13 bases in the middle. The CDR3 is 15 residues long. Sample: peripheral blood. The chain recombines TRBV10-3 with TRBJ2-1; no definite D call. The TCR sequence derives from an older woman with acute or convalescent COVID-19. CDR3 in amino acids: CAISEQPTRYNEQFF. The CDR3 coding sequence is TGTGCCATCAGTGAACAGCCTACACGATACAATGAGCAGTTCTTC.